The 17 T cell receptor beta chains in this list originate from one sample, sequenced in a study of blood T cell repertoires in COVID-19. TCRdb's copy holds only in-frame clones and misses some; the assay was immunoSEQ multiplex PCR. The sample includes about 120,000 clones, approximately 84% of them seen just once. Material: peripheral blood. These receptor sequences come from a man between 40 and 49 years old with acute or convalescent COVID-19.

The chain employs TRBV6-5 and TRBJ1-5; the D is unclear. Trimming removed 6 bases from V and 3 bases from J, with 15 bases in between. Germline CDR1 and CDR2: MNHEY and SVGAGI. CDR3 length: 15 amino acids. The CDR3 DNA reads as TGTGCCAGCAGCCCGTATTTCAGTACCAATCAGCCCCAGCATTTT. Protein product: CASSPYFSTNQPQHF.

J is TRBJ1-6 and V is TRBV11-2; 9 bases are shared with TRBD1. J lost 8 bases, V lost 5 bases, and 7 bases had no gene match. Germline CDR1 is SGHAT and CDR2 is FQNNGV. The CDR3 loop spans 15 amino acids. The CDR3 spells CASSRQGGTHSPLHF. CDR3 coding DNA: TGTGCCAGCAGCCGACAGGGGGGGACTCATTCACCCCTCCACTTT.

The rearrangement joins TRBV6-5 to TRBJ2-2, with a weak D call TRBD2 (6 bases). Germline V gives CDR1 MNHEY, CDR2 SVGAGI. The CDR3 covers 13 residues. V was clipped by 1 base and J by 6 bases, with 6 bases between them. As DNA, the CDR3 is TGTGCCAGCAGTTACTGGGGGGCCGGGGAGCTGTTTTTT. It yields the protein CASSYWGAGELFF.

The rearrangement uses TRBV2 and TRBJ2-5; TRBD2 might be the D (5 bases). Trimming stripped 3 bases from V and 1 base from J, with 12 bases between. The germline CDR1 and CDR2 sequences are SNHLY and FYNNEI. The CDR3 has 15 residues. The DNA of the CDR3 is TGTGCCAGCAGTGATGGGCCTCGGGGCCAAGAGACCCAGTACTTC. Protein: CASSDGPRGQETQYF.

The chain couples TRBV25-1 to TRBJ2-5, with D possibly being TRBD1 (6 bases). Trimming cost V 5 bases and J 2 bases, with 18 bases left between them. The CDR3 loop spans 16 amino acids. The V gene's germline CDR1 is MGHDK and CDR2 SYGVNS. The CDR3 sequence is CASSTLGTPHQETQYF. Written as DNA, the CDR3 is TGTGCCAGCAGTACCCTCGGGACACCACATCAAGAGACCCAGTACTTC.

The V gene is TRBV4-2, the J gene TRBJ2-1, with D maybe TRBD2 (5 bases). Germline V gives CDR1 LGHNA, CDR2 YNFKEQ. V lost 0 bases and J 4 bases, leaving 13 bases between the germline ends. The CDR3 is 16 residues long. DNA of the CDR3: TGTGCCAGCAGCCAAGAACCGGGGTCCTTATACAATGAGCAGTTCTTC. Amino acids: CASSQEPGSLYNEQFF.

The chain carries TRBV10-3 and TRBJ2-7; TRBD1 aligns across 10 bases. CDR1 ENHRY and CDR2 SYGVKD come from the germline V gene. CDR3 length: 12 amino acids. V lost 6 bases to trimming and J lost 5 bases; unmatched junction nucleotides: 1. CDR3 amino acids: CAISGQGDEQYF. The CDR3 bases are TGTGCCATCAGCGGACAGGGGGACGAGCAGTACTTC.

This clone occurred a few times. V gene TRBV28 combines with J gene TRBJ1-2; D possibly corresponds to TRBD1 (5 bases). Germline V CDR1 and CDR2: MDHEN, SYDVKM. This CDR3 contains 14 residues. Deletions cut 1 base from V and 2 bases from J, with 8 bases between. CDR3 nucleotides: TGTGCCAGCAGTTTATACGGGGGGAACTATGGCTACACCTTC. This codes for CASSLYGGNYGYTF.

The V gene is TRBV2, the J gene TRBJ2-7, with 8 bases lining up with TRBD2. The germline V gene has CDR1 SNHLY and CDR2 FYNNEI. This CDR3 spans 15 amino acids. V was clipped by 4 bases and J by 3 bases; unmatched bases: 8. The chain's CDR3 is CASSGKAGANYEQYF. The DNA for the CDR3 is TGTGCCAGCAGTGGAAAAGCGGGGGCCAACTACGAGCAGTACTTC. The full variable domain, its missing parts supplied by reference TRBV2 and TRBJ2-7, is EPEVTQTPSHQVTQMGQEVILRCVPISNHLYFYWYRQILGQKVEFLVSFYNNEISEKSEIFDDQFSVERPDGSNFTLKIRSTKLEDSAMYFCASSGKAGANYEQYFGPGTRLTVT.

The chain carries TRBV5-4 and TRBJ2-7, with 10 bases lining up with TRBD1. The CDR3 has 14 residues. Germline lookup yields CDR1 SGHNT and CDR2 YYREEE (reference sequence). The junction had 5 bases not matched to a gene; V was cut back by 3 bases and J by 5 bases. The CDR3 DNA follows: TGTGCCAGCAGCTGGGGACAGGGGCTCGACGAGCAGTACTTC. Its protein is CASSWGQGLDEQYF.

The gene calls are TRBV25-1 and TRBJ2-3; D might be TRBD1 (5 bases). V was clipped by 8 bases and J by 6 bases, with 15 bases between them. This CDR3 region has 13 residues. Germline V gene lookup returns CDR1 MGHDK and CDR2 SYGVNS. CDR3 residues: CASRWGTVDTQYF. The CDR3 DNA reads TGTGCCAGCCGTTGGGGCACAGTCGATACGCAGTATTTT.

This chain joins TRBV4-3 and TRBJ2-2; D unclear. The CDR3 covers 14 residues. Germline CDR1 is LGHNA and CDR2 is YSLEER. V dropped 1 base and J dropped 6 bases, with 9 bases sitting between them. Written as DNA, the CDR3 is TGCGCCAGCAGCCAAGCCTCCGGGTCCGGGGAGCTGTTTTTT. Protein product: CASSQASGSGELFF.

This chain links TRBV10-2 with TRBJ1-1; tentatively, D is TRBD1 (6 bases). Looked up from germline, CDR1 is WSHSY and CDR2 is SAAADI. V was clipped by 7 bases and J by 7 bases, with 16 bases between them. The CDR3 has 13 residues. In nucleotides, the CDR3 is TGCGCCAGCATGAAAGGGGGTCGGGTTGAAGCTTTCTTT. The encoded protein is CASMKGGRVEAFF.

This sequence joins TRBV11-2 and TRBJ1-6; 9 bases align to TRBD1. J gave up 10 bases and V 4 bases, and 5 bases lay outside the gene matches. CDR1 is SGHAT and CDR2 is FQNNGV in the germline V gene. The CDR3 covers 14 residues. The CDR3 sequence is CASSSTGGGSPLHF. The DNA of the CDR3 is TGTGCCAGCAGCTCGACAGGGGGGGGATCACCCCTCCACTTT.

The chain has TRBV20-1 and TRBJ2-5; D remains ambiguous. With 3 bases removed from V and 4 bases from J, the gap between germline ends came to 9 bases. Germline assignment: CDR1 DFQATT and CDR2 SNEGSKA (reference sequence). CDR3 length: 12 residues. The CDR3 region is CSASVEVETQYF. The CDR3 DNA reads TGCAGTGCTAGTGTAGAGGTAGAGACCCAGTACTTC.

The J gene is TRBJ2-1, the V gene TRBV5-6; TRBD2 matches at 13 bases. The CDR3 has 15 amino acids. Germline CDR1 SGHDT, CDR2 YYEEEE. J gave up 6 bases and V 3 bases, and 3 bases lay outside the gene matches. The CDR3 bases are TGTGCCAGCAGCTCCGGGACTAGCGGGGCCAATGAGCAGTTCTTC. Its translation: CASSSGTSGANEQFF.

This chain uses TRBV7-3 with TRBJ2-1; 12 positions match TRBD2. This CDR3 is built from 19 residues. Per germline, CDR1 SGHTA and CDR2 FQGTGA. J lost 2 bases, V lost 2 bases, and 10 bases had no gene match. The CDR3 spells CASSLGASGRAGTYNEQFF. In DNA, the CDR3 is TGTGCCAGCAGCTTAGGAGCTAGCGGGAGGGCCGGAACCTACAATGAGCAGTTCTTC.